What follows are 17 T cell receptor beta chains derived from one specimen sequenced in a study of identical twins. TCRdb re-analysed the 5' RACE reads in MiXCR, keeping a single row per CDR3 protein. The data show 510,000 or so distinct CDR3 sequences, roughly 15% seen once. These data also featured in a second study, about yellow fever vaccine responses in identical twins.

The specimen sequenced was CD4+ T cells sorted from blood. The receptors stem from a woman aged 18-30 years in good health.

The chain uses TRBV4-1 and TRBJ2-3; 10 nucleotides line up with TRBD2. This CDR3 is built from 17 residues. Trimming at V came to 0 bases and at J to 6 bases, leaving 9 bases not matched to a gene. Germline loops: CDR1 MGHRA, CDR2 YSYEKL. This chain's CDR3 is CASSQDLAGGGYDTQYF. The CDR3 DNA reads as TGCGCCAGCAGCCAAGATTTAGCGGGGGGAGGCTATGATACGCAGTATTTT.

This chain links TRBV5-1 with TRBJ1-4, with TRBD1 matching over 10 bases. Germline CDR1 reads SGHRS; CDR2 reads YFSETQ. The V and J ends lost 1 base and 0 bases, in that order; junction bases with no gene match: 12. The CDR3 totals 20 residues. CDR3 in DNA: TGCGCCAGCAGCTTGCTCCGGGACAGGGGTACCCATGCAACTAATGAAAAACTGTTTTTT. This translates into CASSLLRDRGTHATNEKLFF. Looking up the rest from reference TRBV5-1 and TRBJ1-4 gives the full variable domain: KAGVTQTPRYLIKTRGQQVTLSCSPISGHRSVSWYQQTPGQGLQFLFEYFSETQRNKGNFPGRFSGRQFSNSRSEMNVSTLELGDSALYLCASSLLRDRGTHATNEKLFFGSGTQLSVL.

CDR3: CASSLGAGGGAGGTQYF. The CDR3 coding sequence is TGTGCCAGCAGCTTGGGGGCTGGCGGGGGAGCGGGAGGTACGCAGTATTTT. The chain has TRBV7-9 and TRBJ2-3; 9 bases line up with TRBD2. With V trimmed by 3 bases and J by 8 bases, 15 bases remained unmatched. Germline-derived CDR1 and CDR2 are SEHNR and FQNEAQ (reference sequence). The CDR3 consists of 17 residues.

This clonotype was seen a handful of times. V is TRBV28 and J is TRBJ2-5; 8 bases match TRBD1. V lost 6 bases to trimming and J lost 1 base; unmatched junction nucleotides: 4. The CDR3 is made up of 14 amino acids. The germline CDR1 and CDR2 sequences are MDHEN and SYDVKM. CDR3 region: CASSRDRLQETQYF. CDR3 coding DNA: TGTGCCAGCAGCCGGGACAGGCTCCAAGAGACCCAGTACTTC.

This clonotype has more than one count but fewer than ten. The chain recombines TRBV7-2 with TRBJ2-7; no clear D. Looked up from germline, CDR1 is SGHTA and CDR2 is FQGNSA. V dropped 1 base and J dropped 6 bases, with 4 bases sitting between them. CDR3 size: 11 residues. The CDR3 nucleotides are TGTGCCAGCAGCTTAGTTCTCGAGCAGTACTTC. Its translation: CASSLVLEQYF.

The J gene is TRBJ2-3, the V gene TRBV10-3, with TRBD2 identical over 8 bases. CDR1 and CDR2 from the germline V gene are ENHRY and SYGVKD. With 6 bases clipped from V and 4 bases from J, the junction kept 12 bases outside the gene matches. The length of the CDR3 is 16 residues. This chain's CDR3 is CAIRSLGGGTADTQYF. DNA for the CDR3: TGTGCCATCAGGTCCCTCGGCGGGGGGACGGCAGATACGCAGTATTTT.

This clonotype was detected many times. The rearrangement links TRBV5-1 to TRBJ2-5; D is ambiguous. The V end lost 5 bases, the J end lost 5 bases, and 19 bases lay between the germline ends. The germline gives CDR1 SGHRS, CDR2 YFSETQ. The length of the CDR3 is 15 residues. The CDR3 is CASRRASDKWETQYF. Here the CDR3 DNA reads TGCGCCAGCAGACGAGCCAGCGATAAATGGGAGACCCAGTACTTC.

V and J are TRBV14 and TRBJ2-1, with D possibly matching TRBD2 (7 bases). Germline lookup yields CDR1 SGHDN and CDR2 FVKESK. The CDR3 covers 16 residues. V was clipped by 3 bases and J by 5 bases, with 17 bases between them. The CDR3 loop reads CASSHRGGRSHNEQFF. CDR3 nucleotide sequence: TGTGCCAGCAGCCACAGGGGAGGGAGGAGCCACAATGAGCAGTTCTTC.

V and J are TRBV2 and TRBJ2-1; 7 bases match TRBD2. Germline CDR1 is SNHLY and CDR2 is FYNNEI. The CDR3 extends over 15 amino acids. Losses at the gene ends were 6 bases for V and 6 bases for J; bases not matched to a gene: 11. The CDR3 bases are TGTGCCAGCAGCCCCGGACTAGTCAGAGGCAATGAGCAGTTCTTC. It translates to CASSPGLVRGNEQFF.

A few counts support this clonotype. The V call is TRBV29-1, the J call TRBJ2-5, with D unclear. This CDR3 comprises 12 residues. CDR1 and CDR2 from the germline V gene are SQVTM and ANQGSEA. V shed 7 bases and J shed 2 bases, with 11 bases lying between them. The CDR3 here is CSAEGIQETQYF. The CDR3 DNA is TGCAGCGCCGAAGGGATTCAAGAGACCCAGTACTTC.

This clonotype appeared a few times. The chain carries TRBV29-1 and TRBJ2-5, with D perhaps matching TRBD1 or TRBD2 (7 bases each). Per germline, CDR1 SQVTM and CDR2 ANQGSEA. Trimming shortened V by 4 bases and J by 1 base, and 16 bases separated the two germline ends. This CDR3 region has 15 residues. CDR3 in amino acids: CSVAGGGTAQETQYF. CDR3 DNA sequence: TGCAGCGTTGCGGGGGGAGGGACAGCCCAAGAGACCCAGTACTTC.

The chain combines TRBV15 with TRBJ1-5; 9 bases align to TRBD1. The J segment lost 4 bases and the V segment lost 0 bases, leaving 10 bases of the junction unmatched. Per germline, CDR1 LNHNV and CDR2 YYDKDF (reference sequence). There are 18 residues in the CDR3. CDR3 coding DNA: TGTGCCACCAGCAGAGATGGACGAACAGGGGGCAGAAATCAGCCCCAGCATTTT. It yields the protein CATSRDGRTGGRNQPQHF.

In this sample, this clonotype turned up a few times. The chain recombines TRBV28 with TRBJ2-4; D is perhaps TRBD2 (6 bases). Germline values: CDR1 MDHEN, CDR2 SYDVKM. V was clipped by 7 bases and J by 1 base, with 14 bases between them. The CDR3 extends over 15 amino acids. The chain's CDR3 is CASTPTAGAKNIQYF. The CDR3 region has the DNA TGTGCCAGCACTCCCACGGCGGGGGCCAAAAACATTCAGTACTTC.

This clonotype has just a few counts. The chain links TRBV20-1 to TRBJ2-3; D unresolved. Per the germline V gene, CDR1 is DFQATT and CDR2 is SNEGSKA (reference sequence). The CDR3 contains 13 residues. V gave up 6 bases and J gave up 2 bases, with 12 bases separating them. The CDR3 bases are TGCAGTGCCAATCCCGAACTCACAGATACGCAGTATTTT. Amino acids: CSANPELTDTQYF.

J is TRBJ2-1 and V is TRBV27; tentatively, D is TRBD2 (5 bases). The V end lost 0 bases, the J end lost 0 bases, and 12 bases lay between the germline ends. Germline CDR1 MNHEY, CDR2 SMNVEV (reference sequence). This CDR3 is built from 17 residues. CDR3 bases: TGTGCCAGCAGTTTATCGTCGGGAAAGATCTCCTACAATGAGCAGTTCTTC. Protein product: CASSLSSGKISYNEQFF.

The genes are TRBV7-9 and TRBJ2-2; 9 bases are shared with TRBD2. After removal of 5 bases from V and 2 bases from J, the junction contained 9 bases not matched to a gene. Germline V gene data show CDR1 as SEHNR and CDR2 as FQNEAQ (reference sequence). The CDR3 runs to 17 residues. The CDR3 sequence is CASSPTPSGTNTGELFF. CDR3 DNA sequence: TGTGCCAGCAGCCCTACCCCTAGCGGGACCAACACCGGGGAGCTGTTTTTT.

V is TRBV4-1 and J is TRBJ2-5; TRBD1 is a possible D gene (6 bases). The CDR3 contains 18 residues. The V gene's germline CDR1 is MGHRA and CDR2 YSYEKL. The V end lost 0 bases, the J end lost 2 bases, and 19 bases lay between the germline ends. This CDR3 reads CASSQDDPKGRGQETQYF. The CDR3 region has the DNA TGCGCCAGCAGCCAAGACGACCCGAAGGGAAGGGGGCAAGAGACCCAGTACTTC.